This T cell receptor beta chain was identified during a study of early T cells in non-severe SARS-CoV-2 infection. Study-wide context: Chains were not paired, and sequencing was done on bulk RNA from unsorted whole blood. Study-level points and caveats: Anti-spike CD8 specificities were favored by VDJdb matching, whose results missed private and CD4 specificities.

Individual cDNA molecules carried attached unique molecular identifiers. TCRdb independently ran MiXCR on the 5' RACE reads; one entry per CDR3 protein. The sample consists of some 38,000 distinct CDR3 sequences, approximately 5.3% of them appearing once. Germline lookup yields CDR1 SGHRS and CDR2 YFSETQ. Trimming took 5 bases from V and 0 from J, leaving 15 bases between them. This CDR3 contains 15 residues. The table lists this clonotype with many counts. The antigen remains unidentified. The TCR was taken from an adult who was a healthcare worker with PCR-confirmed SARS-CoV-2 infection or an uninfected control (not recorded which). This rearrangement joins TRBV5-1 to TRBJ2-7, with D unclear. The sample taken for sequencing was whole blood. CDR3 residues: CASSSKAQSSYEQYF. In nucleotides, the CDR3 is TGCGCCAGCAGTTCTAAAGCGCAGAGCTCCTACGAGCAGTACTTC.